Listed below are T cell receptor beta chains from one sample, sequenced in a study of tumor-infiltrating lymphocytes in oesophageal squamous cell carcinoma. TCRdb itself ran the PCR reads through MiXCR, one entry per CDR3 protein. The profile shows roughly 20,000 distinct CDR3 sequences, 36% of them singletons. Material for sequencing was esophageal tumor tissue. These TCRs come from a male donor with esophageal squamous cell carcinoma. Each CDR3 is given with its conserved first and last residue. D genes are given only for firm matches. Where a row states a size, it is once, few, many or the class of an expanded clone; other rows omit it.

CDR3 DNA: TGTGCCAGCAGTTACTCCGCAGGACAGGGGAATGGCTACACCTTC
CDR3 protein: CASSYSAGQGNGYTF
D gene: TRBD1
clone size: -
V gene: TRBV6-2/TRBV6-3
J gene: TRBJ1-2

CDR3 DNA: TGTGCCAGCAGCTACCCCTCCTCCTACAATGAGCAGTTCTTC
CDR3 protein: CASSYPSSYNEQFF
D gene: -
clone size: few
V gene: TRBV7-2
J gene: TRBJ2-1

CDR3 DNA: TGTGCCAGCAGCTTAGAGTACAAGGCTGGGGCCAACGTCCTGACTTTC
CDR3 protein: CASSLEYKAGANVLTF
D gene: -
clone size: large
V gene: TRBV7-6
J gene: TRBJ2-6

CDR3 DNA: TGTGCCAGTATCAAGGAGTCGGGGGTCAGATTCTTT
CDR3 protein: CASIKESGVRFF
D gene: -
clone size: -
V gene: TRBV19
J gene: TRBJ1-1

CDR3 DNA: TGTGCCAGCAGCAGTCCTAGCGGGAGGGGAGTAGTAGGGCAGTACTTC
CDR3 protein: CASSSPSGRGVVGQYF
D gene: TRBD2
clone size: -
V gene: TRBV7-6
J gene: TRBJ2-5

CDR3 DNA: TGTGCCAGCAGCTTAGTTCTCGGCTCCTACAATGAGCAGTACTTC
CDR3 protein: CASSLVLGSYNEQYF
D gene: -
clone size: many
V gene: TRBV7-9
J gene: TRBJ2-7

CDR3 DNA: TGTGCCAGCAGCTTGGGGGGACAGCTCTATGGCTACACCTTC
CDR3 protein: CASSLGGQLYGYTF
D gene: TRBD1
clone size: many
V gene: TRBV7-9
J gene: TRBJ1-2

CDR3 DNA: TGTGCCATCAGTGAGACCGGACAGGGTACCTACGAGCAGTACTTC
CDR3 protein: CAISETGQGTYEQYF
D gene: TRBD1
clone size: many
V gene: TRBV10-3
J gene: TRBJ2-7

CDR3 DNA: TGTGCCAGCAGTGGCCTTCTTTCCTACGAGCAGTACTTC
CDR3 protein: CASSGLLSYEQYF
D gene: -
clone size: many
V gene: TRBV7-8
J gene: TRBJ2-7

CDR3 DNA: TGTGCCAGCTCCCCTCGGACAGGGGTTAACACCGGGGAGCTGTTTTTT
CDR3 protein: CASSPRTGVNTGELFF
D gene: TRBD1
clone size: -
V gene: TRBV18
J gene: TRBJ2-2

CDR3 DNA: TGCGCCAGCAGTGTTCTTCGGTGGGAAGGAGAGCAGTACTTC
CDR3 protein: CASSVLRWEGEQYF
D gene: -
clone size: -
V gene: TRBV10-2
J gene: TRBJ2-4

CDR3 DNA: TGTGCCACCAGTGACCGAAACAATGAGCAGTTCTTC
CDR3 protein: CATSDRNNEQFF
D gene: -
clone size: many
V gene: TRBV24-1
J gene: TRBJ2-1

CDR3 DNA: TGTGCCAGCAGTTTTAGGTTAGGACTAGCGGTTTATAAGCAGTACTTC
CDR3 protein: CASSFRLGLAVYKQYF
D gene: TRBD2
clone size: many
V gene: TRBV27
J gene: TRBJ2-7

CDR3 DNA: TGTGCCAGTCGGCCCCGTCAGAGGGGCCGATCCAACTATGGCTACACCTTC
CDR3 protein: CASRPRQRGRSNYGYTF
D gene: -
clone size: -
V gene: TRBV19
J gene: TRBJ1-2

CDR3 DNA: TGTGCCAGCAGCTTAGCTGGGACTAGCGGGAGGAATGTTGAGCAGTTCTTC
CDR3 protein: CASSLAGTSGRNVEQFF
D gene: TRBD2
clone size: -
V gene: TRBV7-2
J gene: TRBJ2-1

CDR3 DNA: TGTGCCAGCAGCCGTGGGCGTCCCGCCTACGAGCAGTACTTC
CDR3 protein: CASSRGRPAYEQYF
D gene: -
clone size: few
V gene: TRBV13
J gene: TRBJ2-7

CDR3 DNA: TGTGCCAGCAGCTTGACAGGGTTAAACAATGAGCAGTTCTTC
CDR3 protein: CASSLTGLNNEQFF
D gene: TRBD1
clone size: many
V gene: TRBV7-9
J gene: TRBJ2-1

CDR3 DNA: TGTGCCAGCAGTTTTAGGGGATTACTTACCTACGAGCAGTACTTC
CDR3 protein: CASSFRGLLTYEQYF
D gene: -
clone size: many
V gene: TRBV27
J gene: TRBJ2-7

CDR3 DNA: TGTGCCAGCAACCTGGACAGGGCCGGTTATCAGCCCCAGCATTTT
CDR3 protein: CASNLDRAGYQPQHF
D gene: TRBD1
clone size: many
V gene: TRBV6-1
J gene: TRBJ1-5

CDR3 DNA: TGTGCCAGCATCTCCGGGACAGGGAGGTCCTACAATGAGCAGTTCTTC
CDR3 protein: CASISGTGRSYNEQFF
D gene: TRBD1
clone size: many
V gene: TRBV6-1
J gene: TRBJ2-1

CDR3 DNA: TGTGCCAGCAGCCCAATCACAAACAGCTACAATGAGCAGTTCTTC
CDR3 protein: CASSPITNSYNEQFF
D gene: -
clone size: -
V gene: TRBV11-2
J gene: TRBJ2-1

CDR3 DNA: TGTGCCAGCAGCCCGTCCCAGGGGGCGGGGGAGCTGTTTTTT
CDR3 protein: CASSPSQGAGELFF
D gene: TRBD1
clone size: -
V gene: TRBV7-2
J gene: TRBJ2-2

CDR3 DNA: TGTGCCAGCAGCTTACTAGCGGCAAACACAGATACGCAGTATTTT
CDR3 protein: CASSLLAANTDTQYF
D gene: TRBD2
clone size: few
V gene: TRBV7-8
J gene: TRBJ2-3

CDR3 DNA: TGTGCCAGCAGTTTTGGCTGGCGACTAGCGGGAGGAACGACTACTAGCACAGATACGCAGTATTTT
CDR3 protein: CASSFGWRLAGGTTTSTDTQYF
D gene: TRBD2
clone size: -
V gene: TRBV12-3/TRBV12-4
J gene: TRBJ2-3

CDR3 DNA: TGTGCCAGCAGCTTATATAGTACAGGGAAAAACGAGCAGTACTTC
CDR3 protein: CASSLYSTGKNEQYF
D gene: -
clone size: few
V gene: TRBV7-9
J gene: TRBJ2-7

CDR3 DNA: TGTGCCAGCAGACCGACAGGGTTGTTTAATGAGCAGTTCTTC
CDR3 protein: CASRPTGLFNEQFF
D gene: TRBD1
clone size: once
V gene: TRBV6-4
J gene: TRBJ2-1

CDR3 DNA: TGTGCCAGCAGTGAAGCATTCCTAGAGCCGTACAATGAGCAGTTCTTC
CDR3 protein: CASSEAFLEPYNEQFF
D gene: -
clone size: -
V gene: TRBV6-1
J gene: TRBJ2-1

CDR3 DNA: TGTGCCAGCAGTTCCGGACAGTCCTACGAGCAGTACTTC
CDR3 protein: CASSSGQSYEQYF
D gene: -
clone size: many
V gene: TRBV28
J gene: TRBJ2-7

CDR3 DNA: TGTGCCAGCAGCTTAAAACGGGGGGGAAGTGGTGTGCAGTACTTC
CDR3 protein: CASSLKRGGSGVQYF
D gene: TRBD2
clone size: -
V gene: TRBV7-2
J gene: TRBJ2-4

CDR3 DNA: TGTGCCAGAAGCTTGGCCCGTAGGGTCCCCAACAATGAGCAGTTCTTC
CDR3 protein: CARSLARRVPNNEQFF
D gene: -
clone size: many
V gene: TRBV5-3
J gene: TRBJ2-1

CDR3 DNA: TGTGCCAGCAGCCGGGGACAGGGTAGCACCGGGGAGCTGTTTTTT
CDR3 protein: CASSRGQGSTGELFF
D gene: TRBD1
clone size: many
V gene: TRBV7-3
J gene: TRBJ2-2